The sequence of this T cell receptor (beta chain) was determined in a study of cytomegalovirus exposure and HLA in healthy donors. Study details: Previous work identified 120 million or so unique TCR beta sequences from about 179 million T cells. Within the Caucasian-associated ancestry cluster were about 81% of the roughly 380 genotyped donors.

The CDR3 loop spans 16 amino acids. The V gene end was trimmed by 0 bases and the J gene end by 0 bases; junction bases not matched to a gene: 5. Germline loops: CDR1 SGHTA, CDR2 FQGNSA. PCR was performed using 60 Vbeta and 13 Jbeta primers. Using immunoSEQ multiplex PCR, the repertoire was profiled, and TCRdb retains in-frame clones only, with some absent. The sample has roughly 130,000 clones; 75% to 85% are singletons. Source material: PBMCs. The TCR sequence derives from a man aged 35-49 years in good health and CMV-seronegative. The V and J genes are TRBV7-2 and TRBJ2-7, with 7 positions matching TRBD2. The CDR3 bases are TGTGCCAGCAGCTTAGCCGCTAGCGGATACTCCTACGAGCAGTACTTC. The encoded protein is CASSLAASGYSYEQYF.